This TCR beta chain was retrieved from a study of breast tumors, draining lymph nodes, adjacent tissues. Axillary draining lymph nodes of breast cancer patients supplied the node samples. General study findings and limits: Tumor repertoires ranked between lymph nodes and nontumor tissue in diversity, with V and J gene preferences. Data only fit, rather than demonstrated, lymph node origin of most tumor T cells. Tumor and nontumor repertoires were significantly more similar in luminal-like than in basal-like breast cancer.

In TCRdb, the multiplex PCR reads were re-called with MiXCR into one record per CDR3 protein. Of about 130,000 distinct CDR3 sequences listed, about 20% are singletons. In its sample, this clonotype was seen many times. Its antigen remains unknown. This CDR3 spans 15 amino acids. The germline V gene has CDR1 SGHAT and CDR2 FQNNGV. Trimming removed 5 bases from V and 4 bases from J; junction bases left unmatched: 4. V and J are TRBV11-2 and TRBJ2-1, with 11 positions matching TRBD2. This TCR was sampled from a female donor with breast cancer. Some clones in this sample may be carry-over from other donors' samples. Sequencing input: axillary lymph node tissue. The CDR3 region is CASSRGTSGYNEQFF. In nucleotides, the CDR3 is TGTGCCAGCAGCCGTGGGACTAGCGGTTACAATGAGCAGTTCTTC.